This record looks at one T cell receptor beta chain sequence and its context. What it binds is unknown. Some clones are missing from TCRdb's copy, which holds only in-frame ones; the method was immunoSEQ multiplex PCR. The top ten clones hold 0.95% to 1.5% of a sample with about 330,000 clones, 87% of them seen once. These data belong to a study of cytomegalovirus exposure and HLA in healthy donors. Overall study findings and caveats: Most sequenced TCRs were rare (though some public TCRs occurred in many donors). One later analysis, an examination of the roughly 130 validation repertoires, found that first-cohort TCR clusters tended to co-occur in them.

The germline CDR1 and CDR2 sequences are GTSNPN and SVGIG (reference sequence). The CDR3 has 14 residues. The ends lost 1 base at V and 2 bases at J; junction bases unmatched: 2. This sequence was found in a young woman in good health and CMV-seropositive. V gene TRBV30 combines with J gene TRBJ2-3, with TRBD2 identical over 8 bases. Sequenced: PBMCs. The CDR3 loop is CAWSGRGVTDTQYF. The CDR3 nucleotides read TGTGCCTGGAGTGGGCGGGGGGTCACAGATACGCAGTATTTT.